These T cell receptor beta chains were read from a single sample in a study of cytomegalovirus exposure and HLA in healthy donors. Profiled with immunoSEQ multiplex PCR; TCRdb holds only in-frame clones, not every one. The sample lists 60,000 to 85,000 clones, roughly 88% occurring once. The specimen was PBMCs. These receptors all stem from a man in his sixties or seventies in good health and CMV-seropositive. Both conserved end residues are part of each CDR3. The D gene is left open where the match is weak. Size tells how often a clone was seen (once, few, many) or the class of an expanded clone, and some rows leave it out.

>TRBJ2-5|-|-|TRBV7-9
CASSLLEETQYF
TGTGCCAGCAGCTTATTGGAGGAGACCCAGTACTTC
>TRBJ2-7|-|TRBD2|TRBV7-2
CASSLSGAPTSYEQYF
TGTGCCAGCAGTCTTAGCGGGGCTCCTACCTCCTACGAGCAGTACTTC
>TRBJ1-3|-|-|TRBV7-8
CASSVPARLGGSSGNTIYF
TGTGCCAGCAGCGTGCCGGCGCGGTTGGGGGGAAGCTCTGGAAACACCATATATTTT
>TRBJ2-1|once|TRBD2|TRBV6-6
CASTPGLGGGNEQFF
TGTGCCAGCACTCCGGGACTAGGGGGTGGAAATGAGCAGTTCTTC
>TRBJ1-5|-|TRBD1|TRBV7-9
CASSQGQAAEPQHF
TGTGCCAGTAGCCAAGGACAGGCAGCTGAGCCCCAGCATTTT
>TRBJ2-7|-|TRBD2|TRBV7-9
CASSPSGSTHEQYF
TGTGCCAGCAGCCCTAGCGGGAGCACACACGAGCAGTACTTC
>TRBJ1-2|-|-|TRBV6-4
CASSAGLNYGYTF
TGTGCCAGCAGTGCTGGACTAAACTATGGCTACACCTTC
>TRBJ2-3|-|TRBD2|TRBV28
CASSRLTGLADTQYF
TGTGCCAGCAGTCGCCTTACAGGACTAGCAGATACGCAGTATTTT
>TRBJ2-3|-|TRBD2|TRBV2
CASSEGSGRGMTDTQYF
TGTGCCAGCAGTGAAGGTAGCGGGAGGGGGATGACAGATACGCAGTATTTT
>TRBJ2-1|-|-|TRBV10-3
CAISNQRRAYNEQFF
TGTGCCATCAGTAATCAACGTAGAGCCTACAATGAGCAGTTCTTC
>TRBJ2-7|-|-|TRBV4-1
CASSQDGTGEQYF
TGCGCCAGCAGCCAAGATGGGACTGGAGAGCAGTACTTC
>TRBJ2-3|-|-|TRBV4-1
CASSQPGGRQGVGDTQYF
TGCGCCAGCAGCCAGCCGGGGGGGAGACAGGGTGTCGGAGATACGCAGTATTTT
>TRBJ2-7|-|TRBD2|TRBV28
CASRSSGRTYEQYF
TGTGCCAGCAGGTCTAGCGGGAGGACCTACGAGCAGTACTTC
>TRBJ1-2|-|-|TRBV6-1
CASSEFTDNYGYTF
TGTGCCAGCAGTGAATTTACAGACAACTATGGCTACACCTTC
>TRBJ1-5|once|-|TRBV28
CASSSGRQPQHF
TGTGCCAGCAGTTCCGGTCGTCAGCCCCAGCATTTT
>TRBJ2-1|-|TRBD2|TRBV29-1
CSVATSGGLEQFF
TGCAGCGTTGCTACTAGCGGGGGGCTAGAGCAGTTCTTC
>TRBJ2-7|few|TRBD1|TRBV5-1
CASSGGQDHEQYF
TGCGCCAGCAGCGGAGGACAGGACCACGAGCAGTACTTC
>TRBJ2-3|once|TRBD2|TRBV19
CASSGTNTDTQYF
TGTGCCAGTAGTGGGACTAATACAGATACGCAGTATTTT
>TRBJ2-5|-|-|TRBV18
CASSPPSRPIQETQYF
TGTGCCAGCTCACCACCGAGCAGGCCCATCCAAGAGACCCAGTACTTC
>TRBJ1-2|few|TRBD1|TRBV27
CASSFHPRQTGEVRYGYTF
TGTGCCAGCAGTTTCCACCCACGACAGACAGGGGAGGTTCGGTATGGCTACACCTTC
>TRBJ1-6|-|-|TRBV9
CASSVSPGVNSPLHF
TGTGCCAGCAGCGTAAGTCCAGGGGTTAATTCACCCCTCCACTTT
>TRBJ1-2|-|-|TRBV18
CASSPAGGEVGYTF
TGTGCCAGCTCACCAGCGGGGGGAGAAGTTGGCTACACCTTC
>TRBJ1-2|-|TRBD1|TRBV6-1
CASSRETGFYGYTF
TGTGCCAGCAGCCGAGAGACAGGGTTCTATGGCTACACCTTC
>TRBJ1-5|-|TRBD1|TRBV9
CASSISGTVDQPQHF
TGTGCCAGCAGCATCTCCGGGACAGTCGATCAGCCCCAGCATTTT
>TRBJ2-5|-|TRBD2|TRBV27
CASRRGGETQYF
TGTGCCAGCCGTCGGGGGGGAGAGACCCAGTACTTC
>TRBJ2-3|-|TRBD2|TRBV13
CASSLTLAGGENTDTQYF
TGTGCCAGCAGCTTAACACTAGCGGGGGGGGAAAACACAGATACGCAGTATTTT
>TRBJ1-5|-|-|TRBV2
CASSEQQGWGANQPQHF
TGTGCCAGCTCCGAGCAACAGGGATGGGGAGCGAATCAGCCCCAGCATTTT
>TRBJ2-7|-|TRBD1|TRBV30
CAWKGDSSYEQYF
TGTGCCTGGAAAGGGGACAGCTCCTACGAGCAGTACTTC
>TRBJ2-5|-|-|TRBV6-5
CASSYGEVETQYF
TGTGCCAGCAGTTACGGGGAGGTAGAGACCCAGTACTTC
>TRBJ2-7|-|TRBD1|TRBV5-1
CASSEDRGPYEQYF
TGCGCCAGCAGCGAGGACAGGGGGCCCTACGAGCAGTACTTC
>TRBJ1-5|-|TRBD1|TRBV6-5
CASSYSQDRVGQPQHF
TGTGCCAGCAGTTACTCGCAAGACAGGGTCGGACAGCCCCAGCATTTT
>TRBJ2-2|-|-|TRBV6-1
CASREDPRSGELFF
TGTGCCAGCAGAGAAGACCCTAGATCCGGGGAGCTGTTTTTT
>TRBJ2-1|-|-|TRBV5-1
CASSLGLPYNEQFF
TGCGCCAGCAGCTTGGGACTACCCTACAATGAGCAGTTCTTC
>TRBJ1-1|-|-|TRBV29-1
CSAALGANTEAFF
TGCAGCGCGGCGTTGGGGGCCAACACTGAAGCTTTCTTT
>TRBJ1-2|-|-|TRBV5-8
CASSFFPRNYGYTF
TGTGCCAGCAGCTTTTTCCCCAGGAACTATGGCTACACCTTC
>TRBJ2-6|few|-|TRBV6-1
CASSEGAFSGANVLTF
TGTGCCAGCAGTGAAGGGGCGTTCTCTGGGGCCAACGTCCTGACTTTC
>TRBJ2-7|-|TRBD1|TRBV4-1
CASSQDRGQGGPISSYEQYF
TGCGCCAGCAGCCAAGATCGGGGACAGGGTGGCCCGATAAGCTCCTACGAGCAGTACTTC
>TRBJ2-7|-|-|TRBV6-1
CASKSPQGRAYEQYF
TGTGCCAGCAAATCCCCACAGGGCAGGGCCTACGAGCAGTACTTC
>TRBJ1-4|-|TRBD1|TRBV10-3
CAISRQGEEKLFF
TGTGCCATCAGCCGACAGGGAGAAGAAAAACTGTTTTTT
>TRBJ2-7|-|-|TRBV19
CASSKGGGSYEQYF
TGTGCCAGTAGTAAGGGAGGGGGCTCCTACGAGCAGTACTTC
>TRBJ1-2|-|TRBD1|TRBV4-3
CASSQDTGTGANYGYTF
TGCGCCAGCAGCCAAGACACCGGGACAGGCGCTAACTATGGCTACACCTTC